Presented here are 27 T cell receptor beta chains from one specimen sequenced in a study of shared clonotypes between healthy human individuals. Only in-frame clones appear in the TCRdb table, and some are missing; sequencing was by immunoSEQ multiplex PCR. The table shows 2,500,000 or so clones, with 85% to 95% occurring only once. Sequenced input: naive CD4+ T cells from PBMCs. Subset reported: CD45RA+ positively selected. These receptors all come from a man younger than 30 in good health. Some clones in this sample may be carry-over from other donors' samples.

The V gene is TRBV14, the J gene TRBJ2-4; TRBD2 matches 8 bases. The CDR3 has 14 residues. The ends lost 5 bases at V and 4 bases at J; junction bases unmatched: 4. Germline assignment: CDR1 SGHDN and CDR2 FVKESK. The CDR3 is CASSFTSGKNIQYF. The DNA for the CDR3 is TGTGCCAGCAGCTTCACTAGCGGTAAAAACATTCAGTACTTC. The entire variable domain, with the rest obtained from reference TRBV14 and TRBJ2-4, is as follows: EAGVTQFPSHSVIEKGQTVTLRCDPISGHDNLYWYRRVMGKEIKFLLHFVKESKQDESGMPNNRFLAERTGGTYSTLKVQPAELEDSGVYFCASSFTSGKNIQYFGAGTRLSVL.

Here the CDR3 DNA reads TGTGCCAGCAGTCAAACCTTAAGGAGAGGCACTGAAGCTTTCTTT. Its translation is CASSQTLRRGTEAFF. This sequence joins TRBV27 and TRBJ1-1; D ambiguous. Germline lookup yields CDR1 MNHEY and CDR2 SMNVEV (reference sequence). The CDR3 has 15 residues. The V end lost 5 bases, the J end lost 4 bases, and 17 bases lay between the germline ends.

The CDR3 DNA reads as TGTGCCAGCAGTTTGTCCGGGACATTTAGCAATCAGCCCCAGCATTTT. Its protein is CASSLSGTFSNQPQHF. The chain has TRBV28 and TRBJ1-5; D perhaps matches TRBD1 (6 bases). Germline CDR1 reads MDHEN; CDR2 reads SYDVKM. The CDR3 contains 16 residues. V shed 3 bases and J shed 0 bases, with 12 bases lying between them.

The chain employs TRBV10-3 and TRBJ2-1, with 7 bases aligning to TRBD2. The V gene's germline CDR1 is ENHRY and CDR2 SYGVKD. V lost 1 base to trimming and J lost 6 bases; unmatched junction nucleotides: 6. The CDR3 totals 15 residues. CDR3 protein: CAISEWASGGNEQFF. CDR3 DNA sequence: TGTGCCATCAGTGAGTGGGCTAGCGGTGGCAATGAGCAGTTCTTC.

This chain joins TRBV7-2 and TRBJ2-1; D is unresolved. Trimming took off 5 bases at V and 9 bases at J, with 14 bases between the two ends. Germline V gene sequence: CDR1 SGHTA, CDR2 FQGNSA. The CDR3 consists of 13 residues. CDR3 sequence: CASSDGPTGEQFF. The DNA for the CDR3 is TGTGCCAGCAGCGACGGGCCGACGGGTGAGCAGTTCTTC.

This rearrangement joins TRBV29-1 to TRBJ2-3, with D unclear. The CDR3 is 13 residues long. Trimming cost V 4 bases and J 3 bases, with 11 bases left between them. CDR1 and CDR2 (germline): SQVTM, ANQGSEA. The CDR3, as DNA: TGCAGCGTTGTTCCGGGTACGACAGATACGCAGTATTTT. This gives the protein CSVVPGTTDTQYF.

The chain joins TRBV6-5 to TRBJ1-1; perhaps TRBD1 as D (6 bases). Deletions cut 4 bases from V and 1 base from J, with 13 bases between. CDR1 is MNHEY and CDR2 is SVGAGI in the germline V gene. The CDR3 has 15 amino acids. CDR3 loop: CASSSLIRGNTEAFF. The CDR3 bases are TGTGCCAGCAGTTCGCTAATCAGGGGGAACACTGAAGCTTTCTTT.

The table lists this clone with a count of one. The chain carries TRBV5-1 and TRBJ2-5; 8 nucleotides line up with TRBD1. The CDR3 spans 13 residues. The germline CDR1 and CDR2 sequences are SGHRS and YFSETQ. V lost 7 bases, J lost 3 bases, and 5 bases stayed unmatched. The DNA of the CDR3 is TGCGCCAGCGGGGACAGGACCGAAGAGACCCAGTACTTC. Encoded protein: CASGDRTEETQYF.

This rearrangement joins TRBV25-1 to TRBJ2-5, with D tentatively TRBD1 (5 bases). Trimming took 3 bases from V and 7 from J, leaving 15 bases between them. The CDR3 covers 14 residues. Germline loops: CDR1 MGHDK, CDR2 SYGVNS. For the CDR3, the DNA is TGTGCCAGCAGTGATTCCACAGGATTTCGGACCCAGTACTTC. Translation: CASSDSTGFRTQYF. Looking up the rest from reference TRBV25-1 and TRBJ2-5 gives the full variable domain: EADIYQTPRYLVIGTGKKITLECSQTMGHDKMYWYQQDPGMELHLIHYSYGVNSTEKGDLSSESTVSRIRTEHFPLTLESARPSHTSQYLCASSDSTGFRTQYFGPGTRLLVL.

This chain connects TRBV19 to TRBJ2-5; D unresolved. Germline V gene data show CDR1 as LNHDA and CDR2 as SQIVND (reference sequence). The CDR3 is made up of 11 amino acids. V lost 7 bases and J lost 4, with 7 bases in between. The CDR3 bases are TGTGCCAGTAACCACAGAGAGACCCAGTACTTC. Amino acid sequence: CASNHRETQYF.

The V call is TRBV2, the J call TRBJ1-3; D not resolved. CDR1 is SNHLY, CDR2 FYNNEI, per germline. Trimming took off 10 bases at V and 4 bases at J, with 11 bases between the two ends. The CDR3 covers 12 residues. CDR3 bases: TGTGCCATTACATTGAGGGGAAACACCATATATTTT. This translates into CAITLRGNTIYF.

This clone was seen only once. This rearrangement joins TRBV28 to TRBJ2-7; D perhaps matches TRBD1 (5 bases). Germline V CDR1 and CDR2: MDHEN, SYDVKM. The CDR3 runs to 12 residues. Trimming stripped 6 bases from V and 3 bases from J, with 9 bases between. Here the CDR3 reads CASRNRLYEQYF. CDR3 DNA: TGTGCCAGCAGGAACAGGCTCTACGAGCAGTACTTC.

This sequence joins TRBV6-5 and TRBJ2-7; TRBD1 matches at 8 bases. Per germline, CDR1 MNHEY and CDR2 SVGAGI. With 8 bases clipped from V and 0 bases from J, the junction kept 6 bases outside the gene matches. The CDR3 contains 14 residues. The CDR3 DNA reads as TGTGCCAGCGGGACGGACAGGGCCTCCTACGAGCAGTACTTC. Translated, it gives CASGTDRASYEQYF.

CDR3 region: CASSLGALGEKLFF. DNA of the CDR3: TGTGCCAGCAGTTTGGGGGCGTTGGGTGAAAAACTGTTTTTT. The chain recombines TRBV27 with TRBJ1-4, with a weak D call TRBD1 (6 bases). CDR3 length equals 14 residues. The germline V gene has CDR1 MNHEY and CDR2 SMNVEV (reference sequence). The ends were cut back, 3 bases at V and 7 bases at J, with 12 bases in the middle. Combining the CDR3 with reference TRBV27 and TRBJ1-4 gives the whole variable domain EAQVTQNPRYLITVTGKKLTVTCSQNMNHEYMSWYRQDPGLGLRQIYYSMNVEVTDKGDVPEGYKVSRKEKRNFPLILESPSPNQTSLYFCASSLGALGEKLFFGSGTQLSVL.

The rearrangement links TRBV5-1 to TRBJ1-4; TRBD1 is a possible D gene (5 bases). The CDR3 runs to 13 residues. V was shortened by 2 bases and J by 7 bases, with 9 bases between the two germline ends. Germline CDR1 SGHRS, CDR2 YFSETQ. The CDR3 sequence is CASSFTGAEKLFF. The CDR3 DNA is TGCGCCAGCAGCTTCACCGGGGCTGAAAAACTGTTTTTT.

This chain connects TRBV18 to TRBJ2-2, with 10 bases matching TRBD1. V shed 3 bases and J 6 bases; nucleotides not matched to a gene: 7. From germline, CDR1 is KGHSH and CDR2 LQKENI. There are 16 residues in the CDR3. In nucleotides, the CDR3 is TGTGCCAGCTCACCCAGACAGGGGGCCGCTCCCGGGGAGCTGTTTTTT. It is translated as CASSPRQGAAPGELFF.

This clone occurred a few times. The chain joins TRBV6-5 to TRBJ1-3; 8 bases agree with TRBD1. The CDR3 spans 15 residues. The germline CDR1 and CDR2 sequences are MNHEY and SVGAGI. After removal of 5 bases from V and 3 bases from J, the junction contained 6 bases not matched to a gene. CDR3 residues: CASSAGTGFGNTIYF. CDR3 sequence (DNA): TGTGCCAGCAGTGCCGGGACAGGATTTGGAAACACCATATATTTT.

V usage is TRBV27 and J usage is TRBJ2-3; 7 bases are a match to TRBD2. V gave up 0 bases and J gave up 2 bases; unmatched junction bases: 11. CDR1 is MNHEY, CDR2 SMNVEV, per germline (reference sequence). The CDR3 has 18 amino acids. CDR3 sequence: CASSLSRASGETTDTQYF. CDR3 bases: TGTGCCAGCAGTTTATCGAGGGCTAGCGGTGAAACCACAGATACGCAGTATTTT.

The rearrangement uses TRBV28 and TRBJ2-7; TRBD1 aligns across 7 bases. With 5 bases clipped from V and 4 bases from J, the junction kept 5 bases outside the gene matches. The CDR3 has 13 residues. Germline V gene data show CDR1 as MDHEN and CDR2 as SYDVKM. CDR3 residues: CASSAGGRYEQYF. In nucleotides, the CDR3 is TGTGCCAGCAGTGCAGGGGGTCGGTACGAGCAGTACTTC.

The V call is TRBV11-2, the J call TRBJ2-3; D is possibly TRBD2 (5 bases). Germline V gene lookup returns CDR1 SGHAT and CDR2 FQNNGV. Trimming shortened V by 5 bases and J by 0 bases, and 24 bases separated the two germline ends. CDR3 length: 19 residues. CDR3 sequence reads: CASSPIYGVGTASTDTQYF. In DNA, the CDR3 is TGTGCCAGCAGCCCCATATACGGGGTGGGTACCGCTAGCACAGATACGCAGTATTTT.

The chain is built from TRBV7-9 and TRBJ2-6; D may correspond to TRBD1 or TRBD2 (6 bases each). The germline V and J ends were trimmed by 4 bases and 0 bases, with 19 bases remaining between them. The germline V gene encodes CDR1 SEHNR and CDR2 FQNEAQ (reference sequence). The CDR3 extends over 19 amino acids. This CDR3 reads CASSSGEVRTYSGANVLTF. CDR3 nucleotides: TGTGCCAGCAGCTCAGGGGAGGTCCGGACCTACTCTGGGGCCAACGTCCTGACTTTC.

This chain connects TRBV27 to TRBJ2-1; 10 positions match TRBD2. V trimming: 5 bases; J trimming: 6 bases; junction bases outside the gene matches: 7. The CDR3 extends over 15 amino acids. Germline V gene data show CDR1 as MNHEY and CDR2 as SMNVEV (reference sequence). Here the CDR3 reads CASSPASGRANEQFF. The CDR3 region has the DNA TGTGCCAGCAGTCCAGCTAGCGGGAGAGCCAATGAGCAGTTCTTC.

CDR3 sequence: CASSSLTGTPSYEQYF. CDR3 bases: TGTGCCAGCAGCTCCCTTACCGGGACCCCGTCCTACGAGCAGTACTTC. The genes are TRBV7-3 and TRBJ2-7, with D perhaps TRBD1 or TRBD2 (5 bases each). The germline V gene has CDR1 SGHTA and CDR2 FQGTGA. This CDR3 region has 16 residues. V was shortened by 4 bases and J by 1 base, with 17 bases between the two germline ends. The variable domain in full, with the rest retrieved from reference TRBV7-3 and TRBJ2-7, is GAGVSQTPSNKVTEKGKYVELRCDPISGHTALYWYRQSLGQGPEFLIYFQGTGAADDSGLPNDRFFAVRPEGSVSTLKIQRTERGDSAVYLCASSSLTGTPSYEQYFGPGTRLTVT.

The sample holds one count of this clone. CDR3 nucleotide sequence: TGTGCCAGCAGCTTAAGCCCGAGGGGGCGTGGTAATGAAAAACTGTTTTTT. Protein product: CASSLSPRGRGNEKLFF. This chain uses TRBV27 with TRBJ1-4; 7 bases are shared with TRBD1. V shed 6 bases and J 4 bases; nucleotides not matched to a gene: 14. Germline CDR1 is MNHEY and CDR2 is SMNVEV (reference sequence). There are 17 residues in the CDR3.

The chain has TRBV29-1 and TRBJ2-5; TRBD2 matches 7 bases. The CDR3 loop spans 12 amino acids. J gave up 4 bases and V 6 bases, and 5 bases lay outside the gene matches. The germline V gene has CDR1 SQVTM and CDR2 ANQGSEA. The DNA for the CDR3 is TGCAGCGTAACTAGCGCTTCAGAGACCCAGTACTTC. Amino acids: CSVTSASETQYF.

The V call is TRBV6-1, the J call TRBJ1-3; D might be TRBD1 (5 bases). This CDR3 is built from 13 residues. The V end was cut by 10 bases, the J end by 9 bases, with 19 bases between. Germline values: CDR1 MNHNS, CDR2 SASEGT. The CDR3 loop reads CANRLGGDATIYF. CDR3 coding DNA: TGTGCCAACAGACTGGGGGGGGACGCCACCATATATTTT.

The chain is built from TRBV7-9 and TRBJ2-1, with D maybe TRBD1 (5 bases). The CDR3 sequence is 12 residues long. Looked up from germline, CDR1 is SEHNR and CDR2 is FQNEAQ (reference sequence). V lost 5 bases and J 10 bases, leaving 12 bases between the germline ends. This CDR3 is CASSLQDAEQFF. The CDR3 DNA is TGTGCCAGCAGCCTACAGGACGCCGAGCAGTTCTTC.